This T cell receptor beta chain is from a study of neurological immune-mediated disorders. The wider study: Relapsing-remitting forms accounted for most of the roughly 35 multiple sclerosis patients and secondary progressive forms for 3.

A 10-nucleotide random UMI tagged transcripts in template-switch 5'RACE cDNA synthesis. TCRdb re-called the 5' RACE reads through MiXCR, storing one row per CDR3 protein. The table includes 65,000 to 90,000 distinct CDR3 sequences, about 3% detected once. Trimming at V came to 0 bases and at J to 14 bases, leaving 7 bases not matched to a gene. Per the germline V gene, CDR1 is SGHRS and CDR2 is YFSETQ. The CDR3 is 13 amino acids. Broader study findings: Among 34 multiple sclerosis patients, phylogenetic grouping put the repertoires of 18 into a single related-CDR3 cluster, a possible signature.

The starting material, 2 million PBMCs stored at -80 C, gave rise to the unsorted libraries. This clonotype was seen repeatedly, ten times or more. What it binds is not known. The source of this sequence is a woman in her forties or fifties with multiple sclerosis. J is TRBJ2-3 and V is TRBV5-1, with TRBD1 matching 9 bases. Specimen: PBMCs. In DNA form, the CDR3 reads TGCGCCAGCAGCTTGGAAGGGGACAGGGCGATGTATTTT. Its protein is CASSLEGDRAMYF.